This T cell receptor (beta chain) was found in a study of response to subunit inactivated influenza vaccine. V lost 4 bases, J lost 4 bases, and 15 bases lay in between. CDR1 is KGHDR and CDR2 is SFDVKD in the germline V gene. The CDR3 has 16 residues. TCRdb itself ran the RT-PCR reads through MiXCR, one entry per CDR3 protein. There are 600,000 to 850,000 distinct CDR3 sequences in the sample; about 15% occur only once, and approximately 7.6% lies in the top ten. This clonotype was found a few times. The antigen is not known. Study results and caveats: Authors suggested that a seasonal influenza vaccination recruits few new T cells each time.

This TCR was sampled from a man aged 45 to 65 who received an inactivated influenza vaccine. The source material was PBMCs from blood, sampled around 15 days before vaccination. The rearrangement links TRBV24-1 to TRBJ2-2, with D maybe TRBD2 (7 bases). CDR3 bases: TGTGCCACCAGTGAGGCGGGGGCGTTGGTCACCGGGGAGCTGTTTTTT. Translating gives CATSEAGALVTGELFF.